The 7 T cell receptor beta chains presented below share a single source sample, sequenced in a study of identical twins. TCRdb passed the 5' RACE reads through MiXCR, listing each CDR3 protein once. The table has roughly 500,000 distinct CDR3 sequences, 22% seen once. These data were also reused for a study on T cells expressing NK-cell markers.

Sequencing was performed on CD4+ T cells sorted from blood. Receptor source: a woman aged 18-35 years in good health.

The CDR3 spells CSVGGTGKGSDTQYF. CDR3 in DNA: TGCAGCGTCGGGGGCACAGGGAAGGGCTCAGATACGCAGTATTTT. The chain uses TRBV29-1 and TRBJ2-3; possibly TRBD1 or TRBD2 for D (6 bases each). This CDR3 region has 15 residues. Trimming shortened V by 6 bases and J by 4 bases, and 20 bases separated the two germline ends. The germline gives CDR1 SQVTM, CDR2 ANQGSEA.

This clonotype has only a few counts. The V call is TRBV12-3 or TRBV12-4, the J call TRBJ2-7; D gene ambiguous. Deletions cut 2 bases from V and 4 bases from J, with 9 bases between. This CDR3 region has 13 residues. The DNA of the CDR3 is TGTGCCAGCAGTTTAACCTTTTTATACGAGCAGTACTTC. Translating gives CASSLTFLYEQYF.

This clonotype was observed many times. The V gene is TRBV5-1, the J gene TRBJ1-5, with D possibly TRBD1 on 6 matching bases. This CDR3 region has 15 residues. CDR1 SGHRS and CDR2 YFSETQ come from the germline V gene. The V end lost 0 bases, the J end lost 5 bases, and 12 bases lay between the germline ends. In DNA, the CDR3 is TGCGCCAGCAGCTTGGTGGGGGGCAGTTATCAGCCCCAGCATTTT. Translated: CASSLVGGSYQPQHF. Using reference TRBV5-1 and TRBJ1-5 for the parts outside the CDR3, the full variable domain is KAGVTQTPRYLIKTRGQQVTLSCSPISGHRSVSWYQQTPGQGLQFLFEYFSETQRNKGNFPGRFSGRQFSNSRSEMNVSTLELGDSALYLCASSLVGGSYQPQHFGDGTRLSIL.

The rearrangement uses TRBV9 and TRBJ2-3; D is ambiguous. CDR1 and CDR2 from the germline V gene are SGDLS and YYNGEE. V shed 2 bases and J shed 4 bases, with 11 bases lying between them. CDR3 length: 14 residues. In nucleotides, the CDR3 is TGTGCCAGCAGCGTGAATGACGTAGCAGATACGCAGTATTTT. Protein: CASSVNDVADTQYF.

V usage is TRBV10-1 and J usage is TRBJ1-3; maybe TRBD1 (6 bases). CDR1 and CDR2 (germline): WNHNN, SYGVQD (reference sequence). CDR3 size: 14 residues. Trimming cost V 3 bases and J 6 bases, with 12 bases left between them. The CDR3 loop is CASSEGQILNTIYF. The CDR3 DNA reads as TGCGCCAGCAGTGAAGGACAGATCCTAAACACCATATATTTT.

The CDR3: CSATLTSAAYEQYF. CDR3 DNA sequence: TGCAGTGCAACCCTTACTAGCGCGGCCTACGAGCAGTACTTC. This chain links TRBV20-1 with TRBJ2-7, with TRBD2 identical over 7 bases. In germline, CDR1 is DFQATT, CDR2 SNEGSKA (reference sequence). This CDR3 region has 14 residues. The V and J ends lost 6 bases and 2 bases, in that order; junction bases with no gene match: 10.

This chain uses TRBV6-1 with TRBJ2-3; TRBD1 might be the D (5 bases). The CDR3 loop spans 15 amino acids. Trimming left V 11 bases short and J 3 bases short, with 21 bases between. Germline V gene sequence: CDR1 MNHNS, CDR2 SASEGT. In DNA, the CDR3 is TGTGCCGCCCGTTTGGAAGGGGAAAAAACAGATACGCAGTATTTT. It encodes CAARLEGEKTDTQYF.